Listed here are 21 T cell receptor beta chains from one sample, sequenced in a study of long-term antiretroviral therapy in people with HIV. The assay, immunoSEQ v3.0, was run at survey level. TCRdb keeps only in-frame clones here, not all; method: immunoSEQ multiplex PCR. The sample lists approximately 3,200 clones, 88% occurring once. Sequencing was performed on unsorted PBMCs, taken 0.3 years after starting antiretroviral therapy. The receptors originated from a woman between 50 and 59 years old with HIV.

This sequence joins TRBV10-1 and TRBJ1-5; D is uncertain. In germline, CDR1 is WNHNN, CDR2 SYGVQD (reference sequence). The CDR3 consists of 12 residues. Trimming shortened V by 8 bases and J by 3 bases, and 8 bases separated the two germline ends. The CDR3 loop reads CASGRVNQPQHF. As DNA, the CDR3 is TGCGCCAGCGGACGGGTCAATCAGCCCCAGCATTTT.

This chain connects TRBV9 to TRBJ2-6, with D possibly being TRBD1 or TRBD2 (5 bases each). Germline V gives CDR1 SGDLS, CDR2 YYNGEE. The CDR3 is made up of 18 amino acids. The ends were cut back, 0 bases at V and 2 bases at J, with 15 bases in the middle. The DNA of the CDR3 is TGTGCCAGCAGCGTAGAGGGCCCGGGGCTCGCTGGGGCCAACGTCCTGACTTTC. Translation gives CASSVEGPGLAGANVLTF. The variable domain in full, with the rest retrieved from reference TRBV9 and TRBJ2-6, is DSGVTQTPKHLITATGQRVTLRCSPRSGDLSVYWYQQSLDQGLQFLIQYYNGEERAKGNILERFSAQQFPDLHSELNLSSLELGDSALYFCASSVEGPGLAGANVLTFGAGSRLTVL.

The chain joins TRBV14 to TRBJ2-1; unclear D gene. The CDR3 loop spans 13 amino acids. Germline values: CDR1 SGHDN, CDR2 FVKESK. V lost 0 bases and J 15 bases, leaving 15 bases between the germline ends. The CDR3 nucleotides are TGTGCCAGCAGCCAAGATTGGTCCTCGTGGGGGTTCTTC. This gives the protein CASSQDWSSWGFF.

The chain has TRBV5-1 and TRBJ2-5, with D hard to call. The germline CDR1 and CDR2 sequences are SGHRS and YFSETQ. The CDR3 sequence is 13 residues long. The V and J ends lost 0 bases and 3 bases respectively, with 6 bases between them. In DNA form, the CDR3 reads TGCGCCAGCAGCTTGGAGGCGGAAGAGACCCAGTACTTC. Encoded protein: CASSLEAEETQYF.

The V gene is TRBV7-2, the J gene TRBJ2-5, with D unresolved. This CDR3 is built from 15 residues. Trimming stripped 5 bases from V and 5 bases from J, with 18 bases between. Germline values: CDR1 SGHTA, CDR2 FQGNSA. DNA for the CDR3: TGTGCCAGCAGCCCCACAATCGGCGGTAGTGAGACCCAGTACTTC. Residues: CASSPTIGGSETQYF.

The chain uses TRBV2 and TRBJ1-2, with a possible D match to TRBD1 (5 bases). Between the trimmed V and J ends, which lost 2 bases and 5 bases, there was a span of 18 bases. CDR1 and CDR2 from the germline V gene are SNHLY and FYNNEI. The CDR3 consists of 16 residues. The CDR3 is CASSETSGWNEYGYTF. The CDR3 bases are TGTGCCAGCAGTGAAACGTCAGGGTGGAATGAATATGGCTACACCTTC.

The chain combines TRBV5-1 with TRBJ1-2; the D gene is possibly TRBD1 (6 bases). CDR1 SGHRS and CDR2 YFSETQ come from the germline V gene. This CDR3 contains 15 residues. Trimming took 0 bases from V and 2 from J, leaving 11 bases between them. The CDR3 DNA reads TGCGCCAGCAGCTTGGAGGCAGGGGCCAACTATGGCTACACCTTC. It is translated as CASSLEAGANYGYTF.

The J gene is TRBJ2-1, the V gene TRBV7-9; possibly TRBD2 for D (7 bases). The CDR3 spans 13 residues. From germline, CDR1 is SEHNR and CDR2 FQNEAQ (reference sequence). The CDR3 DNA is TGTGCAGCGCCGGGGGGCCCCTACAATGAGCAGTTCTTC. It codes for CAAPGGPYNEQFF.

The CDR3 here is CASSPWTAYGYTF. CDR3 bases: TGTGCCAGCAGCCCATGGACAGCCTATGGCTACACCTTC. This chain connects TRBV7-8 to TRBJ1-2; maybe TRBD1 (6 bases). Per the germline V gene, CDR1 is SGHVS and CDR2 is FQNEAQ. The CDR3 is 13 amino acids. Trimming removed 5 bases at V and 4 bases at J, with 11 bases between. The full variable domain, completed using reference TRBV7-8 and TRBJ1-2, is GAGVSQSPRYKVAKRGQDVALRCDPISGHVSLFWYQQALGQGPEFLTYFQNEAQLDKSGLPSDRFFAERPEGSVSTLKIQRTQQEDSAVYLCASSPWTAYGYTFGSGTRLTVV.

J is TRBJ1-2 and V is TRBV7-8, with D perhaps TRBD1 (6 bases). The CDR3 is 12 amino acids. The germline V and J ends were trimmed by 5 bases and 11 bases, with 15 bases remaining between them. The germline V gene has CDR1 SGHVS and CDR2 FQNEAQ. Here the CDR3 reads CASSQGMDGYTF. DNA of the CDR3: TGTGCCAGCAGCCAGGGGATGGACGGGTACACCTTC.

The CDR3 protein is CASRRRTDTQYF. The DNA of the CDR3 is TGTGCCAGCCGCCGACGAACAGATACGCAGTATTTT. The chain recombines TRBV7-9 with TRBJ2-3; D is undetermined. Trimming left V 8 bases short and J 3 bases short, with 9 bases between. The CDR3 is made up of 12 amino acids. Germline V gives CDR1 SEHNR, CDR2 FQNEAQ (reference sequence).

The J gene is TRBJ1-1, the V gene TRBV4-3; D not resolved. Trimming removed 1 base at V and 1 base at J, with 13 bases between. Germline V gene lookup returns CDR1 LGHNA and CDR2 YSLEER. This CDR3 has 16 amino acids. The CDR3 DNA reads TGCGCCAGCAGCCAAGCAGGAGGGATAAGGAACACTGAAGCTTTCTTT. It yields the protein CASSQAGGIRNTEAFF.

DNA for the CDR3: TGTGCCACCAGCAAACTAAGGGGAGGCTACACCTTC. This encodes CATSKLRGGYTF. The genes are TRBV15 and TRBJ1-2, with a weak D call TRBD1 (5 bases). Trimming stripped 4 bases from V and 8 bases from J, with 11 bases between. Germline CDR1 reads LNHNV; CDR2 reads YYDKDF (reference sequence). The CDR3 loop spans 12 amino acids.

This clone has a handful of counts. This chain links TRBV2 with TRBJ2-3; tentative D call: TRBD2 (6 bases). Germline V gene sequence: CDR1 SNHLY, CDR2 FYNNEI. The CDR3 spans 16 residues. The germline V and J ends were trimmed by 3 bases and 1 base, with 14 bases remaining between them. DNA of the CDR3: TGTGCCAGCAGTGACGCGGCTAGCGTGCGCACAGATACGCAGTATTTT. Residues: CASSDAASVRTDTQYF.

This chain joins TRBV7-9 and TRBJ2-5; D may match TRBD1 or TRBD2 (5 bases each). CDR1 SEHNR and CDR2 FQNEAQ come from the germline V gene (reference sequence). This CDR3 is 14 amino acids long. V was trimmed by 8 bases and J by 5 bases, leaving 18 bases between them. The CDR3 loop is CASGPRGPGETQYF. The CDR3 nucleotides read TGTGCCAGCGGCCCCCGGGGACCGGGGGAGACCCAGTACTTC.

The chain combines TRBV10-2 with TRBJ1-1; the D is unclear. The CDR3 is 14 amino acids. Per the germline V gene, CDR1 is WSHSY and CDR2 is SAAADI. Deletions cut 2 bases from V and 1 base from J, with 8 bases between. CDR3 amino acids: CASSEASPNTEAFF. Here the CDR3 DNA reads TGCGCCAGCAGTGAGGCCAGCCCGAACACTGAAGCTTTCTTT.

The rearrangement links TRBV4-1 to TRBJ2-1, with D possibly TRBD2 on 5 matching bases. CDR3 length: 16 residues. Germline V gene data show CDR1 as MGHRA and CDR2 as YSYEKL. V was clipped by 0 bases and J by 0 bases, with 9 bases between them. CDR3 residues: CASSQEPGYSYNEQFF. In nucleotides, the CDR3 is TGCGCCAGCAGCCAAGAACCGGGATACTCCTACAATGAGCAGTTCTTC.

This chain joins TRBV2 and TRBJ1-1; D possibly corresponds to TRBD1 (5 bases). The germline gives CDR1 SNHLY, CDR2 FYNNEI. V was shortened by 7 bases and J by 5 bases, with 14 bases between the two germline ends. This CDR3 region has 13 residues. The CDR3 coding sequence is TGTGCCAGCACCGTGATCCGGGGGACTGAAGCTTTCTTT. It specifies CASTVIRGTEAFF.

The sample holds one count of this clone. V is TRBV7-2 and J is TRBJ1-4; 10 nucleotides agree with TRBD1. CDR1 SGHTA and CDR2 FQGNSA come from the germline V gene. V lost 1 base to trimming and J lost 7 bases; unmatched junction nucleotides: 3. The CDR3 sequence is 15 residues long. The CDR3 nucleotides read TGTGCCAGCAGCTTAGGGGGGACAGGGGTTGAAAAACTGTTTTTT. This translates into CASSLGGTGVEKLFF.

The V gene is TRBV9, the J gene TRBJ2-1; a possible D gene is TRBD2 (5 bases). V was clipped by 0 bases and J by 0 bases, with 13 bases between them. The length of the CDR3 is 17 residues. Germline CDR1 SGDLS, CDR2 YYNGEE. CDR3 bases: TGTGCCAGCAGCGTAGATGAGGGAAGGAGCTCCTACAATGAGCAGTTCTTC. Protein product: CASSVDEGRSSYNEQFF. The full variable domain, rest sourced from reference TRBV9 and TRBJ2-1, is DSGVTQTPKHLITATGQRVTLRCSPRSGDLSVYWYQQSLDQGLQFLIQYYNGEERAKGNILERFSAQQFPDLHSELNLSSLELGDSALYFCASSVDEGRSSYNEQFFGPGTRLTVL.

This clone has a handful of counts. The V gene is TRBV6-1, the J gene TRBJ1-1; perhaps TRBD1 as D (5 bases). The germline gives CDR1 MNHNS, CDR2 SASEGT. The CDR3 has 19 amino acids. V was shortened by 3 bases and J by 0 bases, with 23 bases between the two germline ends. The DNA for the CDR3 is TGTGCCAGCAGTGACCTGACCAAGGCAGAAGGGACGATGAACACTGAAGCTTTCTTT. Its translation: CASSDLTKAEGTMNTEAFF.